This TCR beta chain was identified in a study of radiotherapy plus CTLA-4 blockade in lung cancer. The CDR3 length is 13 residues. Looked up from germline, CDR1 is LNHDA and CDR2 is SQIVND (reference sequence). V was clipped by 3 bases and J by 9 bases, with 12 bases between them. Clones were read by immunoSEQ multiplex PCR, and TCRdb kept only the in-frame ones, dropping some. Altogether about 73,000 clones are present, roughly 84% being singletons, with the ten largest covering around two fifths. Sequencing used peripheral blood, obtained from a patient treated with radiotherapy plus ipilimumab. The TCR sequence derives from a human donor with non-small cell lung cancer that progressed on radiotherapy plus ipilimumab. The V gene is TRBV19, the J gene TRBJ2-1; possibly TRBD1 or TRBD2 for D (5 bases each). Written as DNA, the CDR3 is TGTGCCAGTAGTATGTACGGGGCCGGTGAGCAGTTCTTC. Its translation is CASSMYGAGEQFF.